This T cell receptor beta chain was recovered during a study of shared clonotypes between healthy human individuals. With respect to this clone: The antigen is not known.

Findings and caveats of the study: Naive CD4 clonotypes were shared across several donors at about 5%.

Authors' processing steps: For the immunoSEQ data, sequences were junction-only without quality scores, so filtering differed. Produced via immunoSEQ multiplex PCR; TCRdb's table is partial and in-frame only. From that table come the V and J calls and clone size; the DNA was used to work out D and trimming. In the table there are around 650,000 clones, roughly 96% of which are singletons. The germline V and J ends were trimmed by 7 bases and 0 bases, with 8 bases remaining between them. The CDR3 length is 12 residues. Germline values: CDR1 SQVTM, CDR2 ANQGSEA. CD45RO-negative, CCR7-selected cells formed the naive CD8 fraction, which excluded terminally differentiated effector memory CD45RA+ cells.

The rearrangement uses TRBV29-1 and TRBJ2-3; a possible D gene is TRBD2 (5 bases). The source is a woman aged 25 to 39 in good health. What was sequenced was naive CD8+ T cells sorted from blood. As DNA, the CDR3 is TGCAGCGATCGAGGGAGCACAGATACGCAGTATTTT. Its translation: CSDRGSTDTQYF.